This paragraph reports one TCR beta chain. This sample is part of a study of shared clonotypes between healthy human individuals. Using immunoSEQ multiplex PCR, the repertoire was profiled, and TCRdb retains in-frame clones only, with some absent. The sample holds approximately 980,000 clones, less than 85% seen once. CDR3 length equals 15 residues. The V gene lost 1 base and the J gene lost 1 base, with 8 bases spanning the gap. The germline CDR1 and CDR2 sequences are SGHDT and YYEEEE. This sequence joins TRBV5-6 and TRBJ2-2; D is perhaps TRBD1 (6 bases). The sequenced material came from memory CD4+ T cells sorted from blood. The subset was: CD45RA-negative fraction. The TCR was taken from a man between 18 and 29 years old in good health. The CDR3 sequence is CASSLRQVNTGELFF. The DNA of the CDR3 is TGTGCCAGCAGCTTGCGACAGGTGAACACCGGGGAGCTGTTTTTT.